These T cell receptor beta chains were read from a single sample in a study of CD8 T cells in Susac syndrome. MiXCR was run by TCRdb on the immunoSEQ multiplex PCR reads, yielding one entry per CDR3 protein. The sample consists of 110,000 to 150,000 distinct CDR3 sequences, approximately 96% of them appearing once. Sequences were obtained from CD4+ T cells from PBMCs. The origin of the receptors is a human donor with Susac syndrome. Each CDR3 is given with its conserved first and last residue. Fields, in order: V gene, J gene, CDR3 length, clone size, D gene, CDR3 DNA, CDR3 protein. D genes are given only for firm matches. Only part of the rows carry a size: once, few, many, or a class if the clone is expanded.

TRBV12-3/TRBV12-4	TRBJ2-5	16	.	TRBD2	TGTGCCAGCAGTTTAGCGCATACTAGCGGGCAAGAGACCCAGTACTTC	CASSLAHTSGQETQYF
TRBV29-1	TRBJ2-7	15	few	TRBD2	TGCAGCGCCGGGGGCGGGGGGCTGAGCTCCTACGAGCAGTACTTC	CSAGGGGLSSYEQYF
TRBV4-1	TRBJ1-4	14	.	TRBD1	TGCGCCAGCAGCCCCAGGGGGGTGGAGGAAAAACTGTTTTTT	CASSPRGVEEKLFF
TRBV11-2	TRBJ2-7	16	.	TRBD1	TGTGCCAGCAGCTCTTACAGGGGTAGGTTGGCCCACGAGCAGTACTTC	CASSSYRGRLAHEQYF
TRBV12-3/TRBV12-4	TRBJ2-7	15	.	.	TGTGCCAGCAGCCCTCTGGCAGGTCGATCCTACGAGCAGTACTTC	CASSPLAGRSYEQYF
TRBV20-1	TRBJ1-6	17	.	.	TGCAGTGCTAGGGGCCCCCCGTTCCTGGACCGGAATTCACCCCTCCACTTT	CSARGPPFLDRNSPLHF
TRBV5-1	TRBJ1-1	15	.	.	TGCGCCAGCAGCCCAACCCTAGGGATTCGCACTGAAGCTTTCTTT	CASSPTLGIRTEAFF
TRBV12-3/TRBV12-4	TRBJ1-1	15	.	.	TGTGCCAGCAGTTCCTCGGGGGGCGGGAACACTGAAGCTTTCTTT	CASSSSGGGNTEAFF
TRBV23-1	TRBJ1-5	14	.	.	TGCGCCTCTCAGGGGAGGACCGGCAATCAGCCCCAGCATTTT	CASQGRTGNQPQHF
TRBV18	TRBJ2-7	14	.	.	TGTGCCAGCTCACCCCAGACAGGAAGATACGAGCAGTACTTC	CASSPQTGRYEQYF